This TCR beta chain was profiled in a study of blood T cell repertoires in COVID-19. This clone was recorded only once. The germline gene is not matched at one end of the junction; a read error may be the cause. Germline V gives CDR1 LNHDA, CDR2 SQIVND (reference sequence). The CDR3 sequence is 14 residues long. Study processing details: Quantification of nucleated cells was approximated via reference gene primer amplification. TCRdb keeps only in-frame clones here, not all; method: immunoSEQ multiplex PCR. D and trimming were read from the DNA, whereas the V and J calls and clone size are those reported in that table. The sample carries 280,000 or so clones, nearly 90% recorded once. The study recruited people aged about 18 to 95 years across approximately 24 US areas. Grouping used clinical history reported by participants in a survey and questionnaire.

This TCR was recovered from a woman between 18 and 29 years old with acute COVID-19. The chain joins TRBV19 to TRBJ1-3; maybe TRBD1 (6 bases). Sequencing was done on a sample of PBMCs or T cells enriched from blood (not recorded which). The CDR3 DNA is TGTGCCAGTAGTTCTCAGGGGTCTGTAAACACCATATATTTT. Its protein product is CASSSQGSVNTIYF.